The 30 T cell receptor beta chains given below trace back to one sample, sequenced in a study of blood T cell repertoires in COVID-19. Data came from immunoSEQ multiplex PCR; TCRdb stores just in-frame clones and leaves some out. The data hold fewer than 350,000 clones, with roughly 86% observed a single time. Sample: peripheral blood. These receptors came from a man aged 25-40 years with COVID-19, enrolled during active disease.

The chain combines TRBV7-2 with TRBJ2-7; 10 bases fit TRBD2. Germline assignment: CDR1 SGHTA and CDR2 FQGNSA. The CDR3 covers 17 residues. V was clipped by 4 bases and J by 0 bases; unmatched bases: 9. DNA for the CDR3: TGTGCCAGCAGCTCCCAAGCGGGGGGGCTGATCTCCTACGAGCAGTACTTC. Its translation: CASSSQAGGLISYEQYF.

The rearrangement uses TRBV19 and TRBJ2-5; 7 positions agree with TRBD1. Germline V gives CDR1 LNHDA, CDR2 SQIVND (reference sequence). With V trimmed by 6 bases and J by 1 base, 2 bases remained unmatched. This CDR3 is built from 13 residues. The CDR3, as DNA: TGTGCCAGTAGGGCAGGGGGCCAAGAGACCCAGTACTTC. It is translated as CASRAGGQETQYF.

The chain has TRBV18 and TRBJ1-4; 7 nucleotides align to TRBD1. The germline V gene has CDR1 KGHSH and CDR2 LQKENI. The CDR3 has 15 residues. V shed 2 bases and J 0 bases; nucleotides not matched to a gene: 0. The CDR3 nucleotides are TGTGCCAGCTCACCAGGGACAGCAACTAATGAAAAACTGTTTTTT. Translating gives CASSPGTATNEKLFF. The full variable domain, in which reference TRBV18 and TRBJ1-4 provide the parts outside the CDR3, is NAGVMQNPRHLVRRRGQEARLRCSPMKGHSHVYWYRQLPEEGLKFMVYLQKENIIDESGMPKERFSAEFPKEGPSILRIQQVVRGDSAAYFCASSPGTATNEKLFFGSGTQLSVL.

The chain couples TRBV15 to TRBJ2-1; 8 bases line up with TRBD1. Trimming removed 2 bases from V and 5 bases from J; junction bases left unmatched: 8. Germline CDR1 reads LNHNV; CDR2 reads YYDKDF (reference sequence). There are 16 residues in the CDR3. The CDR3 bases are TGTGCCACCAGCAGATACCCGGACAGGGCGGACAATGAGCAGTTCTTC. It encodes CATSRYPDRADNEQFF. Full variable domain (rest looked up from reference TRBV15 and TRBJ2-1): DAMVIQNPRYQVTQFGKPVTLSCSQTLNHNVMYWYQQKSSQAPKLLFHYYDKDFNNEADTPDNFQSRRPNTSFCFLDIRSPGLGDTAMYLCATSRYPDRADNEQFFGPGTRLTVL.

This clone has just one count. The V gene is TRBV10-3, the J gene TRBJ2-7; maybe TRBD1 (5 bases). With 2 bases removed from V and 2 bases from J, the gap between germline ends came to 10 bases. Germline V CDR1 and CDR2: ENHRY, SYGVKD. The CDR3 sequence is 14 residues long. This CDR3 is CAISETPGPYEQYF. CDR3 DNA sequence: TGTGCCATCAGTGAGACCCCAGGGCCCTACGAGCAGTACTTC.

The CDR3 DNA sequence: TGTGCCAGCAGTCGGGACAATACCGGGACCCGACACTACGAGCAGTACTTC. Its translation: CASSRDNTGTRHYEQYF. V usage is TRBV6-2 or TRBV6-3 and J usage is TRBJ2-7, with D possibly matching TRBD1 (6 bases). Per the germline V gene, CDR1 is MNHEY and CDR2 is SVGEGT. The CDR3 length is 17 residues. V was clipped by 5 bases and J by 3 bases, with 23 bases between them.

This clone was counted a single time. V gene TRBV28 combines with J gene TRBJ1-5, with no clear D. Trimming cost V 5 bases and J 0 bases, with 11 bases left between them. There are 15 residues in the CDR3. Germline V CDR1 and CDR2: MDHEN, SYDVKM. CDR3 amino acids: CASSLQSLSNQPQHF. CDR3 coding DNA: TGTGCCAGCAGTCTTCAGTCTCTTAGCAATCAGCCCCAGCATTTT.

The V and J genes are TRBV5-6 and TRBJ2-3, with TRBD1 matching 10 bases. V lost 2 bases and J lost 2; bases outside the gene matches: 8. In germline, CDR1 is SGHDT, CDR2 YYEEEE. The CDR3 spans 17 residues. The CDR3 sequence is CASSFYLTGGSTDTQYF. CDR3 nucleotides: TGTGCCAGCAGCTTTTATCTGACAGGGGGCTCCACAGATACGCAGTATTTT.

This chain links TRBV6-5 with TRBJ2-7; D call uncertain. The CDR3 has 13 amino acids. V was trimmed by 6 bases and J by 3 bases, leaving 12 bases between them. Germline assignment: CDR1 MNHEY and CDR2 SVGAGI. The CDR3 region is CASRSSRHYEQYF. The CDR3 region has the DNA TGTGCCAGCAGATCGAGTAGACACTACGAGCAGTACTTC.

The CDR3 DNA reads as TGTGCCAGCAGCGGGACAGGGGGCCGGGGCACTGAAGCTTTCTTT. Translating gives CASSGTGGRGTEAFF. The chain couples TRBV9 to TRBJ1-1; TRBD1 matches at 11 bases. The V and J ends lost 3 bases and 4 bases, in that order; junction bases with no gene match: 5. This CDR3 is 15 amino acids long. Germline lookup yields CDR1 SGDLS and CDR2 YYNGEE.

Concerning this clone itself: One end of the junction does not line up with germline, which may come from a read error. The rearrangement uses TRBV4-3 and TRBJ2-2, with TRBD2 matching 7 bases. This CDR3 comprises 18 residues. CDR1 and CDR2 from the germline V gene are LGHNA and YSLEER. The CDR3 DNA follows: TGCACCAGCAGCCAAGATCGGTTGGGAGGGAGTGGCACCGGGGAGCTGTTTTTT. Translating gives CTSSQDRLGGSGTGELFF.

J is TRBJ2-1 and V is TRBV27; TRBD2 matches at 10 bases. Germline-derived CDR1 and CDR2 are MNHEY and SMNVEV (reference sequence). The CDR3 loop spans 16 amino acids. V shed 2 bases, J shed 6 bases, and the junction held 7 bases outside the gene matches. The CDR3 DNA sequence: TGTGCCAGCAGTTTACTCCAGCGGGGGGGCCCCAATGAGCAGTTCTTC. Its translation is CASSLLQRGGPNEQFF.

The DNA of the CDR3 is TGTGCCTGGATAAGGCAGGGAGGGGAGACCCAGTACTTC. Its translation is CAWIRQGGETQYF. V gene TRBV30 combines with J gene TRBJ2-5, with 7 positions matching TRBD2. Germline V gene data show CDR1 as GTSNPN and CDR2 as SVGIG (reference sequence). V was pared by 4 bases and J by 5 bases, with 7 bases of the junction left unmatched. The length of the CDR3 is 13 residues.

The chain recombines TRBV27 with TRBJ2-7, with 7 nucleotides matching TRBD1. V dropped 5 bases and J dropped 2; count of bases not matched to a gene: 6. The CDR3 has 14 residues. Looked up from germline, CDR1 is MNHEY and CDR2 is SMNVEV (reference sequence). Written as DNA, the CDR3 is TGTGCCAGCAGTCCGCTAGGGGGCCCCTACGAGCAGTACTTC. This encodes CASSPLGGPYEQYF.

V is TRBV4-3 and J is TRBJ2-2; D is undetermined. The length of the CDR3 is 16 residues. Looked up from germline, CDR1 is LGHNA and CDR2 is YSLEER. V was pared by 6 bases and J by 1 base, with 15 bases between. This CDR3 is CASSRLAMENTGELFF. In DNA form, the CDR3 reads TGCGCCAGCAGTCGCTTAGCAATGGAGAACACCGGGGAGCTGTTTTTT.

This chain connects TRBV2 to TRBJ2-7; weak D call: TRBD2 (6 bases). Germline lookup yields CDR1 SNHLY and CDR2 FYNNEI. With 2 bases removed from V and 8 bases from J, the gap between germline ends came to 13 bases. CDR3 length: 13 amino acids. CDR3 coding DNA: TGTGCCAGCAGTGAACTCATGGCGGGGAAGCAGTACTTC. Amino acids: CASSELMAGKQYF.

The genes are TRBV4-2 and TRBJ2-1; possibly TRBD2 for D (5 bases). Trimming took off 4 bases at V and 5 bases at J, with 24 bases between the two ends. The CDR3 is 18 residues long. Germline CDR1 is LGHNA and CDR2 is YNFKEQ. CDR3 in DNA: TGTGCCAGCAGCCGAGTTGAGGGTTCGAACCAACCAAACAATGAGCAGTTCTTC. This gives the protein CASSRVEGSNQPNNEQFF.

The chain combines TRBV5-1 with TRBJ1-2, with TRBD1 matching 7 bases. There are 14 residues in the CDR3. In germline, CDR1 is SGHRS, CDR2 YFSETQ. Trimming at V came to 3 bases and at J to 6 bases, leaving 8 bases not matched to a gene. The CDR3 sequence: CASSSGQVDHGYTF. The CDR3 DNA reads as TGCGCCAGCAGCTCTGGACAGGTTGATCATGGCTACACCTTC.

Here the CDR3 DNA reads TGTGCCAGCAGCCCGGGGACAGGAAATTTAGCAGGCGGGGAGCTGTTTTTT. Amino acid sequence: CASSPGTGNLAGGELFF. V and J are TRBV9 and TRBJ2-2, with TRBD1 matching 8 bases. The CDR3 runs to 17 residues. Germline loops: CDR1 SGDLS, CDR2 YYNGEE. The junction had 15 bases not matched to a gene; V was cut back by 4 bases and J by 7 bases.

This rearrangement joins TRBV25-1 to TRBJ2-5; 13 bases are a match to TRBD2. The length of the CDR3 is 15 residues. CDR1 and CDR2 from the germline V gene are MGHDK and SYGVNS. With V trimmed by 8 bases and J by 5 bases, 8 bases remained unmatched. The CDR3 spells CASRLAGGPWETQYF. The DNA of the CDR3 is TGTGCCAGCCGACTAGCGGGGGGCCCCTGGGAGACCCAGTACTTC.

The chain employs TRBV28 and TRBJ1-4; 7 bases are shared with TRBD1. Germline CDR1 reads MDHEN; CDR2 reads SYDVKM. The length of the CDR3 is 16 residues. Unmatched junction bases numbered 12, after V lost 6 bases and J lost 5 bases. CDR3 protein: CASSLVSTGSNEKLFF. For the CDR3, the DNA is TGTGCCAGCAGCTTAGTCTCGACAGGGAGCAATGAAAAACTGTTTTTT.

The chain uses TRBV2 and TRBJ1-4; 7 nucleotides agree with TRBD1. V dropped 4 bases and J dropped 7; count of bases not matched to a gene: 9. Looked up from germline, CDR1 is SNHLY and CDR2 is FYNNEI. The CDR3 runs to 15 residues. CDR3 DNA sequence: TGTGCCAGCAGTGTTATCACGGGACAGAGTGAAAAACTGTTTTTT. Amino acids: CASSVITGQSEKLFF.

The chain links TRBV29-1 to TRBJ2-7; 7 bases are shared with TRBD1. The CDR3 is 14 amino acids. Per germline, CDR1 SQVTM and CDR2 ANQGSEA. J lost 6 bases, V lost 7 bases, and 15 bases had no gene match. The CDR3 reads CSAVMTRGNGEQYF. The DNA for the CDR3 is TGCAGCGCCGTCATGACCAGGGGGAACGGCGAGCAGTACTTC.

This rearrangement joins TRBV11-3 to TRBJ2-1; TRBD2 matches 14 bases. Germline trimming cut 3 bases from V and 8 bases from J; bases unmatched to any gene: 12. Germline CDR1 and CDR2: SGHNT and YENEEA. This CDR3 is built from 18 residues. The CDR3 here is CASSFGLAGGPWLDEQFF. The CDR3 region has the DNA TGTGCCAGCAGCTTCGGACTAGCGGGAGGCCCTTGGCTCGATGAGCAGTTCTTC.

The chain joins TRBV27 to TRBJ1-2; D remains ambiguous. V lost 2 bases to trimming and J lost 4 bases, with 8 bases between them. Germline loops: CDR1 MNHEY, CDR2 SMNVEV (reference sequence). This CDR3 is built from 13 residues. The CDR3 DNA follows: TGTGCCAGCAGTTTAGTGGGAGGCTATGGCTACACCTTC. It translates to CASSLVGGYGYTF.

The rearrangement links TRBV5-6 to TRBJ1-4, with a possible D match to TRBD1 (6 bases). The CDR3 is made up of 14 amino acids. V gave up 1 base and J gave up 5 bases, with 9 bases separating them. Germline assignment: CDR1 SGHDT and CDR2 YYEEEE. CDR3 protein: CASSLRGINEKLFF. The CDR3 nucleotides read TGTGCCAGCAGCTTGAGGGGGATAAATGAAAAACTGTTTTTT.

This chain links TRBV7-2 with TRBJ2-5; 7 bases fit TRBD2. CDR1 SGHTA and CDR2 FQGNSA come from the germline V gene. This CDR3 is built from 13 residues. V was pared by 2 bases and J by 4 bases, with 1 base of the junction left unmatched. The CDR3 is CASSLWGGETQYF. The CDR3 region has the DNA TGTGCCAGCAGCTTATGGGGGGGAGAGACCCAGTACTTC.

The chain combines TRBV10-3 with TRBJ2-5, with TRBD2 as a possible D gene (6 bases). Germline V gene sequence: CDR1 ENHRY, CDR2 SYGVKD. The V end lost 0 bases, the J end lost 2 bases, and 19 bases lay between the germline ends. The CDR3 totals 18 residues. The CDR3 nucleotides read TGTGCCATCAGTGAGTCTTTGGGTTTCGGGGACTCTCAAGAGACCCAGTACTTC. It translates to CAISESLGFGDSQETQYF.

V is TRBV6-2 or TRBV6-3 and J is TRBJ2-5; possibly TRBD1 for D (5 bases). Germline lookup yields CDR1 MNHEY and CDR2 SVGEGT. The CDR3 loop spans 16 amino acids. Trimming cost V 2 bases and J 2 bases, with 15 bases left between them. This CDR3 reads CASSYDPTGYQETQYF. The CDR3, as DNA: TGTGCCAGCAGTTACGACCCAACAGGATATCAAGAGACCCAGTACTTC.

The CDR3 nucleotides are TGTGCCAGCAGCCCCCGGACTAGCGGAGGCCCAGATACGCAGTATTTT. It encodes CASSPRTSGGPDTQYF. The chain recombines TRBV11-3 with TRBJ2-3; 10 bases are shared with TRBD2. The V and J ends lost 5 bases and 4 bases, in that order; junction bases with no gene match: 9. This CDR3 is 16 amino acids long. The germline V gene has CDR1 SGHNT and CDR2 YENEEA.